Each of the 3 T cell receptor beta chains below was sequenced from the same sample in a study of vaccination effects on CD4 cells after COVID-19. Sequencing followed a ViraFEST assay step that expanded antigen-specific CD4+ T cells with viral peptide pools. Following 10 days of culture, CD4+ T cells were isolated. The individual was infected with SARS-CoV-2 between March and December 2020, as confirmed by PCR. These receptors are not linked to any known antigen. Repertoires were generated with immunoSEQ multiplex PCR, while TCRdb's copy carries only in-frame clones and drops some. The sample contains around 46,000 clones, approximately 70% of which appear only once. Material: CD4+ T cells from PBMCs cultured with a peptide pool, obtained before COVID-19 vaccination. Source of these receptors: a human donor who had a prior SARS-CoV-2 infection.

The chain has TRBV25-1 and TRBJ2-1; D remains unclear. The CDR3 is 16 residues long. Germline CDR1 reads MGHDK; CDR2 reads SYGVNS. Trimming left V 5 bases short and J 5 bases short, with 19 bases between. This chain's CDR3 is CASSTIIGTWHNEQFF. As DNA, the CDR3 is TGTGCCAGCAGTACTATAATCGGAACCTGGCACAATGAGCAGTTCTTC.

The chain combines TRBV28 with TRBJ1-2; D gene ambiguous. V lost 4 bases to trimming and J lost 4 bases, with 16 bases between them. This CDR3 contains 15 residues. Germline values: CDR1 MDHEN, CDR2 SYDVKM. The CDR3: CASSYDILPTYGYTF. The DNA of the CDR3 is TGTGCCAGCAGTTACGACATCCTACCGACCTATGGCTACACCTTC.

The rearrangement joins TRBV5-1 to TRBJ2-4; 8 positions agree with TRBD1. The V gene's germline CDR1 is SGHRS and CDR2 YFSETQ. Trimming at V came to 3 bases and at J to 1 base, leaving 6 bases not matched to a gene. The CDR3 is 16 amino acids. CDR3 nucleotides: TGCGCCAGCAGCTCCCAGGGGGCCACGGCCAAAAACATTCAGTACTTC. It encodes CASSSQGATAKNIQYF.